This T cell receptor beta chain is drawn from a study of OX40 agonist ivuxolimab in advanced cancers. Background on the whole study: Ivuxolimab was an agonistic, fully human IgG2 monoclonal antibody directed against OX40 (CD134), a costimulatory receptor. The purpose of peripheral TCRbeta sequencing was to test whether ivuxolimab changed TCR sequence diversity and led to clonal T-cell expansion. Intravenous ivuxolimab was administered to patients every 2 weeks at six dose levels: 0.01, 0.1, 0.3, 1.5, 3 and 10 mg/kg. Prior anti-PD-1, anti-PD-L1 or anti-CTLA-4 therapy was permitted, and checkpoint inhibitors had been received by about 37% of dose-escalation patients. A male proportion of around 83% and a mean age of 60 years, ranging from about 23 to 90, were recorded for the dose-escalation cohort. Of the roughly 52 dose-escalation patients, hepatocellular carcinoma was present in 19, melanoma in roughly 15, renal cell carcinoma in 9 and head and neck cancer in 9. The monotherapy dose-escalation portion (N ≈ 50 patients) of the phase I ivuxolimab trial is reported in the paper. Partial responses were achieved by three dose-escalation patients, of whom one had hepatocellular carcinoma and two had cutaneous melanoma.

Genomic DNA was isolated from the sorted cells so that the TCRbeta CDR3 region could be sequenced. The immunoSEQ Assay was used for sequencing of TCRbeta CDR3 regions. TCRdb limited this immuneACCESS table to in-frame rearrangements with V and J called. A share of clones is missing; checked studies link under half to unresolved V genes, and the rest is unexplained. The sample table lists around 61,000 clones, roughly 84% of them with a count of one. Around 0.52% of the sample rests with the top ten. Patients with autoimmune disease history or receiving systemic immunosuppression were excluded from the trial. Peripheral blood for TCR sequencing was drawn from every dose cohort at baseline, at cycle 4 day 1 and at cycle 7 day 1. The samples were taken from a phase I, first-in-human, multicenter, open-label dose-escalation trial of ivuxolimab. Adults with locally advanced or metastatic melanoma, renal cell carcinoma, hepatocellular carcinoma or head and neck squamous cell carcinoma were enrolled in the trial. Before TCR sequencing, CD4+ T cells and CD8+ T cells were sorted from peripheral blood as separate populations.

CDR3 length: 16 amino acids, cysteine to phenylalanine. Only the CDR3 part of the read is kept: 48 bases, read in frame from the first base. CDR1 MNHEY and CDR2 SVGAGI were looked up in the germline V gene. As regards this clone: Its cognate antigen has yet to be identified. A junction end diverges from the germline sequence, so it may reflect a read error.

Paper-wide results and their limitations: After ivuxolimab, expanded clones were on average more numerous among CD8+ T cells than among CD4+ T cells. The antigen specificity of the clonally expanded peripheral T cells was not determined. At doses from 0.1 to 3.0 mg/kg, clonal expansion was seen in both CD4+ and CD8+ blood T cells between baseline and week 6. Low levels of normalized T-cell clonal expansion were also seen in some patients who did not respond. In the 0.1-3.0 mg/kg groups, partial responders were among the patients with the lowest normalized peripheral clonal expansion, particularly in CD8+ T cells.

The TCR sequence derives from an adult with an advanced solid tumor such as melanoma, head and neck, liver or kidney cancer. This sequence uses TRBV6-5 and TRBJ1-1, with an unclear D gene assignment. The specimen was CD4+ or CD8+ T cells sorted from blood, collected in a trial of the OX40 agonist ivuxolimab. The DNA sequence is as follows: TGTGCCAGCAGCTACTCTGGGGTACCTATGAACACTGAAGCTTTCTTT. This sequence encodes CASSYSGVPMNTEAFF.